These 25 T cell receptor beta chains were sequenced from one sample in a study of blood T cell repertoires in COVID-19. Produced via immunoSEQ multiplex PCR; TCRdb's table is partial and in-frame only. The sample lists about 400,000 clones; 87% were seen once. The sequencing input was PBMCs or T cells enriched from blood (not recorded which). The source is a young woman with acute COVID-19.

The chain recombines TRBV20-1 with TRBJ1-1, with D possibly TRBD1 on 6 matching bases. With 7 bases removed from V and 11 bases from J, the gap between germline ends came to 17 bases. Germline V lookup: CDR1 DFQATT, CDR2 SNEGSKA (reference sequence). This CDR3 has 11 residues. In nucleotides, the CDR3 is TGCAGTGGGGGGCGTTCCGGCGGGGCTTTCTTT. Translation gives CSGGRSGGAFF.

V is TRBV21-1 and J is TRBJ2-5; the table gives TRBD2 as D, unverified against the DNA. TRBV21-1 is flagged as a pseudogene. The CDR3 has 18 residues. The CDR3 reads CASSKDKGTSGTRGTQYF. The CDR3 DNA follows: TGTGCCAGCAGCAAAGATAAGGGGACTAGCGGGACGAGGGGGACCCAGTACTTC.

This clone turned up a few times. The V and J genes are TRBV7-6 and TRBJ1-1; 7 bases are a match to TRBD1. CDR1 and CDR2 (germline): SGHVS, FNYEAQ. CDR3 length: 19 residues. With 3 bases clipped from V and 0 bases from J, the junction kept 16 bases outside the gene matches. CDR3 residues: CASSLPETGTTTMNTEAFF. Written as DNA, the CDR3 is TGTGCCAGCAGCTTGCCCGAGACAGGGACAACTACCATGAACACTGAAGCTTTCTTT. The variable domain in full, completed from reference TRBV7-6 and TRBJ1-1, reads GAGVSQSPRYKVTKRGQDVALRCDPISGHVSLYWYRQALGQGPEFLTYFNYEAQQDKSGLPNDRFSAERPEGSISTLTIQRTEQRDSAMYRCASSLPETGTTTMNTEAFFGQGTRLTVV.

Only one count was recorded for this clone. The CDR3, as DNA: TGTGCCAGCATAGGGACTTCTGGCTACGAGCAGTACTTC. This sequence encodes CASIGTSGYEQYF. The rearrangement joins TRBV27 to TRBJ2-7; a weak D match, TRBD2 (6 bases). Germline CDR1 reads MNHEY; CDR2 reads SMNVEV (reference sequence). There are 13 residues in the CDR3. V gave up 7 bases and J gave up 3 bases, with 13 bases separating them.

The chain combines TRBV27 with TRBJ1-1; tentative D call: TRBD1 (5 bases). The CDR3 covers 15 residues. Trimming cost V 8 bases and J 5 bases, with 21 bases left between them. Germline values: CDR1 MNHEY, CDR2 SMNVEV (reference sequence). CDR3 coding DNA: TGTGCCAGCGACCCCAATGCAGGGAAAGGAACTGAAGCTTTCTTT. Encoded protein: CASDPNAGKGTEAFF.

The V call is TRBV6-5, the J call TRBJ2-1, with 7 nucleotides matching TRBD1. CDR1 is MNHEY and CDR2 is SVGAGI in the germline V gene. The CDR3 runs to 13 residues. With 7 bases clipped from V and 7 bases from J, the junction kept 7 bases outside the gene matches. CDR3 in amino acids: CASTRQGWNEQFF. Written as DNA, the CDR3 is TGTGCCAGCACCCGACAGGGATGGAATGAGCAGTTCTTC.

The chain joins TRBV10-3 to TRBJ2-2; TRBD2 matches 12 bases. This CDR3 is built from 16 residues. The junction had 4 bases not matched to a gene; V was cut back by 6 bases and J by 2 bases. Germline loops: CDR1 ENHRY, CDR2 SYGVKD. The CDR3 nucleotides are TGTGCCATCAGCGGACTAGCGGGGATCAACACCGGGGAGCTGTTTTTT. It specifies CAISGLAGINTGELFF.

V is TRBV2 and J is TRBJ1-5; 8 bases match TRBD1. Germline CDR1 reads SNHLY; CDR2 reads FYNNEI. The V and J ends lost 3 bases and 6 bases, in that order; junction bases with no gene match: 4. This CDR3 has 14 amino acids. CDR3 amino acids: CASSDRDRSQPQHF. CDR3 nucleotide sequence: TGTGCCAGCAGTGACCGGGACAGGAGTCAGCCCCAGCATTTT. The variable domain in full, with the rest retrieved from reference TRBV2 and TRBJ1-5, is EPEVTQTPSHQVTQMGQEVILRCVPISNHLYFYWYRQILGQKVEFLVSFYNNEISEKSEIFDDQFSVERPDGSNFTLKIRSTKLEDSAMYFCASSDRDRSQPQHFGDGTRLSIL.

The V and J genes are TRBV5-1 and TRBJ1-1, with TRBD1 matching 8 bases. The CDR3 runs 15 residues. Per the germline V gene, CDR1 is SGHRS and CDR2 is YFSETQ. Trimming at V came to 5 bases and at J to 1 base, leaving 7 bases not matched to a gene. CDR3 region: CASSFSGGTNTEAFF. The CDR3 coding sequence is TGCGCCAGCAGTTTCTCAGGGGGCACGAACACTGAAGCTTTCTTT.

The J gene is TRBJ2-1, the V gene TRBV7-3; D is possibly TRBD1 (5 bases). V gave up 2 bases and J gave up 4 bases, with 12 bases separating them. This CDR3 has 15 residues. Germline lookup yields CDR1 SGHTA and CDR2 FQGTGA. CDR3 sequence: CASSLSGPRYNEQFF. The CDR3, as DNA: TGTGCCAGCAGCTTATCAGGGCCCCGTTACAATGAGCAGTTCTTC.

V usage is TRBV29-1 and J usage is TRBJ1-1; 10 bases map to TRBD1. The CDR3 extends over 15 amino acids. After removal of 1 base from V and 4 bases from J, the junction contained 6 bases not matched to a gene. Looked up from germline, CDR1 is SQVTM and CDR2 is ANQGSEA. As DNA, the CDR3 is TGCAGCGTTGAAGGGTGGGACAGGGGCAGCACTGAAGCTTTCTTT. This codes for CSVEGWDRGSTEAFF.

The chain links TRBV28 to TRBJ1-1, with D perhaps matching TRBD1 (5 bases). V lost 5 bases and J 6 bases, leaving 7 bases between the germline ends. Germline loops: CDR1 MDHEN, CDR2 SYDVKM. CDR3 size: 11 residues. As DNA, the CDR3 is TGTGCCAGCAGTGTCAGGGCTGAAGCTTTCTTT. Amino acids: CASSVRAEAFF.

The CDR3 bases are TGTGCCAGCAGCCCCAGGGACGAGCAGTACTTC. Protein product: CASSPRDEQYF. The V call is TRBV7-9, the J call TRBJ2-7, with D perhaps matching TRBD1 (5 bases). The CDR3 contains 11 residues. Per the germline V gene, CDR1 is SEHNR and CDR2 is FQNEAQ (reference sequence). V was cut by 5 bases and J by 5 bases, with 7 bases left in between. Variable domain in full (rest from reference TRBV7-9 and TRBJ2-7): DTGVSQNPRHKITKRGQNVTFRCDPISEHNRLYWYRQTLGQGPEFLTYFQNEAQLEKSRLLSDRFSAERPKGSFSTLEIQRTEQGDSAMYLCASSPRDEQYFGPGTRLTVT.

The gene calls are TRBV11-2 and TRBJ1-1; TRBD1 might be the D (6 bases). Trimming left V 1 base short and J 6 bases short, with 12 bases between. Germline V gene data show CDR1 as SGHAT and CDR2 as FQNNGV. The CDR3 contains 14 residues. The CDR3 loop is CASSLGPRGPEAFF. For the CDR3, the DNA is TGTGCCAGCAGCTTAGGTCCCAGGGGCCCTGAAGCTTTCTTT.

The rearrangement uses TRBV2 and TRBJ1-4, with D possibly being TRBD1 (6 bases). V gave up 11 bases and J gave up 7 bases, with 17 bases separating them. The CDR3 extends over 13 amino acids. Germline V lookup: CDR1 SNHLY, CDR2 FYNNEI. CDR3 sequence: CAVTGTKIEKLFF. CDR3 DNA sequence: TGTGCCGTAACAGGGACAAAAATTGAAAAACTGTTTTTT. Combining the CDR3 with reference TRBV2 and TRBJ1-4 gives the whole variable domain EPEVTQTPSHQVTQMGQEVILRCVPISNHLYFYWYRQILGQKVEFLVSFYNNEISEKSEIFDDQFSVERPDGSNFTLKIRSTKLEDSAMYFCAVTGTKIEKLFFGSGTQLSVL.

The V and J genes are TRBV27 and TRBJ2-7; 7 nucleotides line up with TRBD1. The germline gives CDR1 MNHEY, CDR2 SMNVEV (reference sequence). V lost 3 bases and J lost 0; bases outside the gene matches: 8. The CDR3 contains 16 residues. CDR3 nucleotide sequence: TGTGCCAGCAGTTTGGGGCCGGGACAGCTCTCCTACGAGCAGTACTTC. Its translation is CASSLGPGQLSYEQYF.

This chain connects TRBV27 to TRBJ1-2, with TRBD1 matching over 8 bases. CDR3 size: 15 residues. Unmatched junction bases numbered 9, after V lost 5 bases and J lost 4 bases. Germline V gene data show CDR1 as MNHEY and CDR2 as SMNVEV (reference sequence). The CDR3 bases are TGTGCCAGCAGTGTCACAGGGGGGTCGGGCTATGGCTACACCTTC. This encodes CASSVTGGSGYGYTF.

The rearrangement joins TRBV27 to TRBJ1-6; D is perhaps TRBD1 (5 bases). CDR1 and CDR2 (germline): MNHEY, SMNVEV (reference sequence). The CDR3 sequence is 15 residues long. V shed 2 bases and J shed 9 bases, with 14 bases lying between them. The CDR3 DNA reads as TGTGCCAGCAGTTTACGCTCACCCCAGGGTTCACCCCTCCACTTT. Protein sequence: CASSLRSPQGSPLHF.

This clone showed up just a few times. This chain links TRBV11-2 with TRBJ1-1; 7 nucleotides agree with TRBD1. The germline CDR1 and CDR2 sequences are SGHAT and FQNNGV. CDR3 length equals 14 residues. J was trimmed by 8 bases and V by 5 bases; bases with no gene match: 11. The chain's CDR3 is CASSHPGQLSEAFF. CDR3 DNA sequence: TGTGCCAGCAGCCACCCGGGACAGCTGTCAGAAGCTTTCTTT.

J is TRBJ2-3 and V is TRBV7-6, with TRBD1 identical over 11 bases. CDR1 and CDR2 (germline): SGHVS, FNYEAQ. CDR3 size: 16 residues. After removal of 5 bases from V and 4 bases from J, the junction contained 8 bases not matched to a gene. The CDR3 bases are TGTGCCAGCAGCGCACAGAGGGACAGGGGGTCAGATACGCAGTATTTT. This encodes CASSAQRDRGSDTQYF.

CDR3 region: CASSIWTGNGYTF. CDR3 nucleotides: TGTGCCAGTAGTATTTGGACAGGGAATGGCTACACCTTC. The V and J genes are TRBV19 and TRBJ1-2, with 8 bases identical to TRBD1. After removal of 3 bases from V and 6 bases from J, the junction contained 3 bases not matched to a gene. In germline, CDR1 is LNHDA, CDR2 SQIVND (reference sequence). The CDR3 has 13 residues.

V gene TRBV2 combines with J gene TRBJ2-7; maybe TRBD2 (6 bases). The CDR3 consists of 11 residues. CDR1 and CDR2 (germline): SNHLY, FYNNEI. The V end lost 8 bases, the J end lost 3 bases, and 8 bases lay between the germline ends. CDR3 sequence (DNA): TGTGCCAGCCTCGGGAGCTACGAGCAGTACTTC. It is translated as CASLGSYEQYF.

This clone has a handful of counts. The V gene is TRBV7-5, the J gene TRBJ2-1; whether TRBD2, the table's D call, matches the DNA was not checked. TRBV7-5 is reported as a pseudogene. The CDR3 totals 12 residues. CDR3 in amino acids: CVRSLEEGEQFF. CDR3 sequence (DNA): TGTGTCAGAAGCTTAGAGGAGGGGGAGCAGTTCTTC.

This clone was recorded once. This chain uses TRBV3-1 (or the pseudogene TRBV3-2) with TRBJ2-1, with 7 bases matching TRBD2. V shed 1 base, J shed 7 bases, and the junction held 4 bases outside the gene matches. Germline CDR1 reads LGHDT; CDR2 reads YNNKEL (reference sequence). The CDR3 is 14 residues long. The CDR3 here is CASSQVGRWNEQFF. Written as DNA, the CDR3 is TGTGCCAGCAGCCAAGTCGGGAGGTGGAATGAGCAGTTCTTC.

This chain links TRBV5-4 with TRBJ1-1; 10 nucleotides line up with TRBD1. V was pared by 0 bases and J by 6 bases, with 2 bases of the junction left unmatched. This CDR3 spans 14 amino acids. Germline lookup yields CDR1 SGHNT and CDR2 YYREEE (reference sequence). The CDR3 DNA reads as TGTGCCAGCAGCTTGGCGGACAGGGGGTCTGAAGCTTTCTTT. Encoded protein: CASSLADRGSEAFF.